The 27 T cell receptor beta chains given below trace back to one sample, sequenced in a study of shared T cell receptors in the human thymus. This table comes from immunoSEQ multiplex PCR, and its TCRdb copy is limited to in-frame clones, with some not included. The data hold some 720,000 clones, with more than 75% observed a single time. These same records also appear under a second study, on human thymus T cells.

The sample consisted of thymocytes. These receptors were taken from a boy less than two years old with a congenital heart defect.

The CDR3 bases are TGTGCCAGCAGTGAATCCAGGGGGAACACTGAAGCTTTCTTT. Its protein is CASSESRGNTEAFF. The chain has TRBV25-1 and TRBJ1-1, with D possibly TRBD1 on 6 matching bases. The CDR3 runs 14 residues. Germline loops: CDR1 MGHDK, CDR2 SYGVNS. Trimming removed 1 base at V and 1 base at J, with 7 bases between. Looking up the rest from reference TRBV25-1 and TRBJ1-1 gives the full variable domain: EADIYQTPRYLVIGTGKKITLECSQTMGHDKMYWYQQDPGMELHLIHYSYGVNSTEKGDLSSESTVSRIRTEHFPLTLESARPSHTSQYLCASSESRGNTEAFFGQGTRLTVV.

The chain carries TRBV7-6 and TRBJ2-7, with D possibly being TRBD2 (6 bases). Trimming cost V 4 bases and J 0 bases, with 10 bases left between them. The germline gives CDR1 SGHVS, CDR2 FNYEAQ. This CDR3 is 14 amino acids long. CDR3 loop: CASSCGTSSYEQYF. The CDR3 region has the DNA TGTGCCAGCAGCTGCGGGACTTCCTCCTACGAGCAGTACTTC.

The J gene is TRBJ1-5, the V gene TRBV19; 8 bases map to TRBD1. V trimming: 3 bases; J trimming: 4 bases; junction bases outside the gene matches: 14. Germline V lookup: CDR1 LNHDA, CDR2 SQIVND (reference sequence). CDR3 length: 18 residues. The CDR3 sequence: CASSIFLPGQALNQPQHF. The DNA of the CDR3 is TGTGCCAGTAGTATCTTTCTCCCGGGACAGGCCCTAAATCAGCCCCAGCATTTT.

The V gene is TRBV6-5, the J gene TRBJ2-5; a possible D gene is TRBD1 (5 bases). Trimming stripped 4 bases from V and 5 bases from J, with 11 bases between. Looked up from germline, CDR1 is MNHEY and CDR2 is SVGAGI. The length of the CDR3 is 13 residues. The CDR3 DNA reads TGTGCCAGCAGTTGGGGCTGGGGTGAGACCCAGTACTTC. Residues: CASSWGWGETQYF.

The chain links TRBV28 to TRBJ2-7; 7 positions match TRBD2. CDR1 is MDHEN and CDR2 is SYDVKM in the germline V gene. The CDR3 consists of 17 residues. Trimming took 2 bases from V and 6 from J; bases not matched to a gene: 16. The CDR3 here is CASSLGFRAGYLGEQYF. The CDR3 region has the DNA TGTGCCAGCAGTTTAGGGTTCAGAGCGGGGTACCTAGGCGAGCAGTACTTC.

V is TRBV28 and J is TRBJ1-2; D perhaps matches TRBD1 (5 bases). Germline CDR1 is MDHEN and CDR2 is SYDVKM. V lost 5 bases and J 4 bases, leaving 14 bases between the germline ends. This CDR3 region has 14 residues. CDR3: CASSPEDNVYGYTF. The CDR3 DNA follows: TGTGCCAGCAGTCCTGAGGACAATGTCTATGGCTACACCTTC.

J is TRBJ1-4 and V is TRBV4-3; D not certain. Trimming stripped 0 bases from V and 4 bases from J, with 15 bases between. CDR3 length equals 17 residues. Germline V gene sequence: CDR1 LGHNA, CDR2 YSLEER. CDR3 DNA: TGCGCCAGCAGCCAAGATCTCAGAGGCCAGTTTAATGAAAAACTGTTTTTT. Its protein product is CASSQDLRGQFNEKLFF.

The rearrangement joins TRBV28 to TRBJ2-7, with D possibly TRBD2 on 6 matching bases. The germline V and J ends were trimmed by 8 bases and 0 bases, with 8 bases remaining between them. CDR1 and CDR2 (germline): MDHEN, SYDVKM. The CDR3 spans 12 residues. In DNA, the CDR3 is TGTGCCAGCCTAGCGTCCTCCTACGAGCAGTACTTC. Translating gives CASLASSYEQYF.

V gene TRBV14 combines with J gene TRBJ2-2; 8 bases map to TRBD2. The trim removed 1 base at V and 8 bases at J, leaving 12 bases unmatched. The germline V gene has CDR1 SGHDN and CDR2 FVKESK. The CDR3 is 17 residues long. The DNA for the CDR3 is TGTGCCAGCAGCCAAGTTCCACTAGCGGCTCTAGGGGGGGAGCTGTTTTTT. Encoded protein: CASSQVPLAALGGELFF.

CDR3 region: CASRFQREGPFHVQFF. CDR3 in DNA: TGTGCAAGTCGCTTCCAGCGGGAGGGCCCATTTCATGTGCAGTTCTTC. The chain carries TRBV12-2 and TRBJ2-1; TRBD2 reflects the table's D call only, with no check against the DNA. TRBV12-2 is given as a pseudogene. There are 16 residues in the CDR3.

The chain carries TRBV12-1 and TRBJ2-7; TRBD1 is the table's D call and was not checked against the DNA. TRBV12-1 is reported as a pseudogene. The CDR3 contains 17 residues. The CDR3 region is CASSLTGTGDSSYEQYF. CDR3 nucleotide sequence: TGTGCCAGCAGCTTGACTGGGACAGGGGACAGCTCCTACGAGCAGTACTTC.

The gene calls are TRBV7-3 and TRBJ2-2; tentatively, D is TRBD2 (5 bases). The CDR3 has 16 amino acids. Trimming pared 5 bases from V and 2 bases from J, leaving 15 bases between. CDR1 SGHTA and CDR2 FQGTGA come from the germline V gene. CDR3 loop: CASSPQSGSNTGELFF. The CDR3 DNA sequence: TGTGCCAGCAGCCCACAATCGGGATCAAACACCGGGGAGCTGTTTTTT.

The chain uses TRBV6-1 and TRBJ2-5, with D hard to call. Trimming removed 2 bases at V and 2 bases at J, with 12 bases between. The V gene's germline CDR1 is MNHNS and CDR2 SASEGT. The CDR3 totals 15 residues. This CDR3 is CASSESAAEQETQYF. The DNA for the CDR3 is TGTGCCAGCAGTGAATCGGCGGCGGAACAAGAGACCCAGTACTTC.

The V gene is TRBV5-3, the J gene TRBJ2-4; 11 nucleotides line up with TRBD1. TRBV5-3 is designated an ORF whose function remains uncertain. This CDR3 spans 17 amino acids. J gave up 1 base and V 4 bases, and 7 bases lay outside the gene matches. The CDR3 sequence is CARSLGQGARAKNIQYF. CDR3 bases: TGTGCCAGAAGCCTAGGACAGGGGGCGCGGGCCAAAAACATTCAGTACTTC.

The chain has TRBV4-3 and TRBJ1-4; D gene uncertain. Germline assignment: CDR1 LGHNA and CDR2 YSLEER. Trimming stripped 1 base from V and 0 bases from J, with 15 bases between. This CDR3 has 18 residues. CDR3 region: CASSQGLDGLATNEKLFF. CDR3 DNA: TGCGCCAGCAGCCAAGGGCTCGACGGACTAGCAACTAATGAAAAACTGTTTTTT.

V and J are TRBV28 and TRBJ2-7; 8 nucleotides agree with TRBD1. Germline assignment: CDR1 MDHEN and CDR2 SYDVKM. This CDR3 has 15 residues. The V segment lost 1 base and the J segment 2 bases; nucleotides outside the gene matches: 4. The CDR3 region has the DNA TGTGCCAGCAGTTTATTAACCAGGGGGCCCTACGAGCAGTACTTC. Residues: CASSLLTRGPYEQYF.

The genes are TRBV14 and TRBJ1-2; possibly TRBD1 for D (5 bases). The CDR3 consists of 20 residues. Between the trimmed V and J ends, which lost 3 bases and 0 bases, there was a span of 26 bases. Germline CDR1 is SGHDN and CDR2 is FVKESK. The CDR3 DNA is TGTGCCAGCAGCCAGGGGGGAGACAGCCCGAGCCCCCCAGCTAACTATGGCTACACCTTC. Protein: CASSQGGDSPSPPANYGYTF.

The chain has TRBV4-3 and TRBJ2-1; 7 bases are shared with TRBD1. The CDR3 is 17 residues long. Germline CDR1 is LGHNA and CDR2 is YSLEER. Unmatched junction bases numbered 9, after V lost 1 base and J lost 3 bases. As DNA, the CDR3 is TGCGCCAGCAGCCAAGTGAGGGGACAGCATATCTACAATGAGCAGTTCTTC. This encodes CASSQVRGQHIYNEQFF.

V usage is TRBV29-1 and J usage is TRBJ1-1; D is possibly TRBD1 (6 bases). Germline-derived CDR1 and CDR2 are SQVTM and ANQGSEA. V gave up 1 base and J gave up 5 bases, with 14 bases separating them. This CDR3 is built from 14 residues. The DNA of the CDR3 is TGCAGCGTTGAAGCCCACAGGGAGAGGACTGAAGCTTTCTTT. It codes for CSVEAHRERTEAFF.

The chain uses TRBV2 and TRBJ2-7; 8 nucleotides match TRBD1. The CDR3 covers 15 residues. The junction had 6 bases not matched to a gene; V was cut back by 3 bases and J by 2 bases. CDR1 and CDR2 (germline): SNHLY, FYNNEI. In nucleotides, the CDR3 is TGTGCCAGCAGTGAGGGGACAGGTACCCCCTACGAGCAGTACTTC. It yields the protein CASSEGTGTPYEQYF.

The rearrangement links TRBV28 to TRBJ2-7; possibly TRBD2 for D (5 bases). Trimming cost V 3 bases and J 4 bases, with 31 bases left between them. CDR3 length equals 20 residues. In germline, CDR1 is MDHEN, CDR2 SYDVKM. DNA for the CDR3: TGTGCCAGCAGTTTCCGAGGGCCCAGAAAGTATAGGTCGAAGCCTTACGAGCAGTACTTC. It translates to CASSFRGPRKYRSKPYEQYF.

The CDR3 DNA sequence: TGTGCCAGCAGCATTACGGGACTAGCGGGAGGGGGCACAGATACGCAGTATTTT. Amino acids: CASSITGLAGGGTDTQYF. V gene TRBV5-6 combines with J gene TRBJ2-3; 16 bases map to TRBD2. Trimming removed 4 bases from V and 1 base from J; junction bases left unmatched: 6. From germline, CDR1 is SGHDT and CDR2 YYEEEE. The CDR3 runs 18 residues.

The rearrangement joins TRBV10-2 to TRBJ1-5; 8 nucleotides agree with TRBD1. J gave up 0 bases and V 0 bases, and 7 bases lay outside the gene matches. Germline V CDR1 and CDR2: WSHSY, SAAADI. The CDR3 is made up of 18 amino acids. CDR3 sequence: CASSESIGTGYSNQPQHF. The CDR3 nucleotides read TGCGCCAGCAGTGAGTCGATTGGGACAGGATATAGCAATCAGCCCCAGCATTTT.

The V call is TRBV15, the J call TRBJ2-6, with TRBD1 matching over 10 bases. The V gene's germline CDR1 is LNHNV and CDR2 YYDKDF (reference sequence). The V segment lost 3 bases and the J segment 0 bases; nucleotides outside the gene matches: 5. There are 18 residues in the CDR3. The DNA of the CDR3 is TGTGCCACCAGCAGGGGGGACAGGGGCAACTCTGGGGCCAACGTCCTGACTTTC. Its translation is CATSRGDRGNSGANVLTF.

The chain couples TRBV4-3 to TRBJ2-7; TRBD2 matches 11 bases. CDR3 length: 19 amino acids. Germline V lookup: CDR1 LGHNA, CDR2 YSLEER. J was trimmed by 2 bases and V by 1 base; bases with no gene match: 13. CDR3: CASSQASQGLAGGPYEQYF. As DNA, the CDR3 is TGCGCCAGCAGCCAAGCCTCCCAGGGTCTAGCGGGAGGTCCCTACGAGCAGTACTTC.

The chain combines TRBV7-9 with TRBJ2-1; 12 bases map to TRBD2. Germline lookup yields CDR1 SEHNR and CDR2 FQNEAQ (reference sequence). Unmatched junction bases numbered 6, after V lost 3 bases and J lost 9 bases. CDR3 size: 15 residues. The DNA of the CDR3 is TGTGCCAGCAGCTTCAGGACTAGCGGGAAAATTGAGCAGTTCTTC. This sequence encodes CASSFRTSGKIEQFF.

The chain recombines TRBV15 with TRBJ2-1; no clear D. The V gene lost 10 bases and the J gene lost 3 bases, with 13 bases spanning the gap. CDR1 is LNHNV and CDR2 is YYDKDF in the germline V gene (reference sequence). The CDR3 spans 13 residues. Here the CDR3 reads CAIATRLYNEQFF. CDR3 nucleotides: TGTGCCATCGCGACTCGACTCTACAATGAGCAGTTCTTC. The full variable domain, with the rest looked up from reference TRBV15 and TRBJ2-1, is DAMVIQNPRYQVTQFGKPVTLSCSQTLNHNVMYWYQQKSSQAPKLLFHYYDKDFNNEADTPDNFQSRRPNTSFCFLDIRSPGLGDTAMYLCAIATRLYNEQFFGPGTRLTVL.